The following is a T cell receptor beta chain sequence with its context. As yet, its antigen is unknown. The time point was: proximal margin of the surgical specimen (macroscopically non-inflamed). Sequenced by immunoSEQ multiplex PCR; TCRdb stores in-frame clones only, minus some. The repertoire holds several thousand clones, roughly 72% seen once, with around 10% in the top ten. This sample stems from a study of T cell repertoires in ileal Crohn's disease. On the study more broadly: Each sample's TCRB immunosequencing used about 470 nanograms of biopsy DNA.

Study-wide findings and caveats: Active smokers at surgery had more clonal expansions than non-smokers.

This receptor was identified in an adult with Crohn's disease. The source material was ileal tissue.

The CDR3 is CASSKDRNYGYTF. The CDR3 DNA is TGTGCCAGCAGCAAAGACAGGAACTATGGCTACACCTTC. The chain has TRBV7-3 and TRBJ1-2, with TRBD1 as a possible D gene (6 bases). Germline values: CDR1 SGHTA, CDR2 FQGTGA. Trimming stripped 5 bases from V and 2 bases from J, with 9 bases between. The CDR3 length is 13 residues.